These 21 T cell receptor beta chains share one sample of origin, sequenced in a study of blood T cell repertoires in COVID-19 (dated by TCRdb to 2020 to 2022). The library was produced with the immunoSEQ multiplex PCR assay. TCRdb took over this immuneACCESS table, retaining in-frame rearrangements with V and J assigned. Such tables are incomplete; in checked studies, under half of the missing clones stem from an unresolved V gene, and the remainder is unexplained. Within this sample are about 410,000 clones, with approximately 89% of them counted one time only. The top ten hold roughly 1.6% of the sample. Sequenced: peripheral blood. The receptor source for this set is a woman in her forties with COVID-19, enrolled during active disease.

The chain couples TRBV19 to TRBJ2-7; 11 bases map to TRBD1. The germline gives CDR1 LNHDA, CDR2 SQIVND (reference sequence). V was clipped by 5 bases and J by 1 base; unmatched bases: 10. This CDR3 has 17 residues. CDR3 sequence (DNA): TGTGCCAGTAGTGCCCGGACAGGGGGCCCCGAATCCTACGAGCAGTACTTC. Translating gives CASSARTGGPESYEQYF.

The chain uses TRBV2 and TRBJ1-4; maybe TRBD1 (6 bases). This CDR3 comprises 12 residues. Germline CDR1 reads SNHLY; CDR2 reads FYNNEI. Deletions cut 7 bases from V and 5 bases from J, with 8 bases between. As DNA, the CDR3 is TGTGCCAGCAACAGGGTAAATGAAAAACTGTTTTTT. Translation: CASNRVNEKLFF. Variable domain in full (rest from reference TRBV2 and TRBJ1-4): EPEVTQTPSHQVTQMGQEVILRCVPISNHLYFYWYRQILGQKVEFLVSFYNNEISEKSEIFDDQFSVERPDGSNFTLKIRSTKLEDSAMYFCASNRVNEKLFFGSGTQLSVL.

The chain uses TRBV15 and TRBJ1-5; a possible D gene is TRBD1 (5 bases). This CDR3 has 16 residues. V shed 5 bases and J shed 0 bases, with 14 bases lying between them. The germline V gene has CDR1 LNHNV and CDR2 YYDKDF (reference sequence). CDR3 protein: CATSGRDGDSNQPQHF. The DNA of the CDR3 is TGTGCCACCAGCGGGAGGGACGGGGATAGCAATCAGCCCCAGCATTTT.

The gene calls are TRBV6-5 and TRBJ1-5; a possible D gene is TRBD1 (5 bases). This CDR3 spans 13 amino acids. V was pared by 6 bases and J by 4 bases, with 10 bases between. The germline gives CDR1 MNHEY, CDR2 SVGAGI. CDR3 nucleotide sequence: TGTGCCAGCAGCCCAACAGGAAATCAGCCCCAGCATTTT. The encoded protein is CASSPTGNQPQHF.

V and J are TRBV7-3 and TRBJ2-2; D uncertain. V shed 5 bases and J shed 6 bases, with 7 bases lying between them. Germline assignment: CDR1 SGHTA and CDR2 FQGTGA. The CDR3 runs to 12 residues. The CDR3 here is CASSPRPGELFF. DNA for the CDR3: TGTGCCAGCAGCCCCCGTCCCGGGGAGCTGTTTTTT.

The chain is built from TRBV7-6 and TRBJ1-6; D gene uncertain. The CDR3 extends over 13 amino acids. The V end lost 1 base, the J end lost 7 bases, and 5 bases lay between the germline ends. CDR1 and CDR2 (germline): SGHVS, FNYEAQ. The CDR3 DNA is TGTGCCAGCAGCTTAGGGGCGAATTCACCCCTCCACTTT. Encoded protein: CASSLGANSPLHF. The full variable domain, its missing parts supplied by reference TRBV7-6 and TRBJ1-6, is GAGVSQSPRYKVTKRGQDVALRCDPISGHVSLYWYRQALGQGPEFLTYFNYEAQQDKSGLPNDRFSAERPEGSISTLTIQRTEQRDSAMYRCASSLGANSPLHFGNGTRLTVT.

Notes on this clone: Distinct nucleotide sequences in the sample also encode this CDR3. The CDR3 spells CSGATGTDTQYF. The CDR3 coding sequence is TGCAGCGGAGCGACGGGCACAGATACGCAGTATTTT. The rearrangement joins TRBV29-1 to TRBJ2-3; D remains ambiguous. Germline V gene lookup returns CDR1 SQVTM and CDR2 ANQGSEA. Between the trimmed V and J ends, which lost 7 bases and 1 base, there was a span of 9 bases. The CDR3 extends over 12 amino acids.

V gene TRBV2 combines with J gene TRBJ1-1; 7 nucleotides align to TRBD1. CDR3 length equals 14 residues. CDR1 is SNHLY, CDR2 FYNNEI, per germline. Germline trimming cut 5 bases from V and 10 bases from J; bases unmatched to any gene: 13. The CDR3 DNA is TGTGCCAGCAGTCTCAGGGACAGTAGAATTTTAGCTTTCTTT. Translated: CASSLRDSRILAFF.

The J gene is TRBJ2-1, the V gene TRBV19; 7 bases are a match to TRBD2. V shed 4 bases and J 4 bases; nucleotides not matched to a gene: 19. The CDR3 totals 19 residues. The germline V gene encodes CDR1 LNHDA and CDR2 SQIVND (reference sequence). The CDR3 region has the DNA TGTGCCAGTAGTAACGGTCCGGCCACCGGGAGGCTTTATTACAATGAGCAGTTCTTC. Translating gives CASSNGPATGRLYYNEQFF.

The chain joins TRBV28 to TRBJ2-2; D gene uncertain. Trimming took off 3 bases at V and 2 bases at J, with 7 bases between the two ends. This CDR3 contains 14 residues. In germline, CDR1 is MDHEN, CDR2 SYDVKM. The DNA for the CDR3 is TGTGCCAGCAGTTTGGCCACAAACACCGGGGAGCTGTTTTTT. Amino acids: CASSLATNTGELFF.

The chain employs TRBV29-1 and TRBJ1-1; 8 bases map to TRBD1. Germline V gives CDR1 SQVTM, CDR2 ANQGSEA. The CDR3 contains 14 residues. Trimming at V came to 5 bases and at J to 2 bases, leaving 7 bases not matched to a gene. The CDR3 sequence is CSVTGGFLNTEAFF. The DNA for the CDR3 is TGCAGCGTTACAGGGGGATTCTTAAACACTGAAGCTTTCTTT.

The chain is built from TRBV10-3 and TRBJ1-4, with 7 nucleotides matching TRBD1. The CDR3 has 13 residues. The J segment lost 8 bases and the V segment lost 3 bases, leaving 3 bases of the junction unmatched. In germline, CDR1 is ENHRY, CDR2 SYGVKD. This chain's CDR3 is CAISEGGWEKLFF. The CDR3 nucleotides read TGTGCCATCAGTGAAGGGGGCTGGGAAAAACTGTTTTTT.

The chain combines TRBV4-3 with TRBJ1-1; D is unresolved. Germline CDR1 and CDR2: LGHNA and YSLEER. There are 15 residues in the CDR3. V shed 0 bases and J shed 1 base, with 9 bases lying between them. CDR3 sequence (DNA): TGCGCCAGCAGCCAAGATCGGGGTCAGAACACTGAAGCTTTCTTT. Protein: CASSQDRGQNTEAFF.

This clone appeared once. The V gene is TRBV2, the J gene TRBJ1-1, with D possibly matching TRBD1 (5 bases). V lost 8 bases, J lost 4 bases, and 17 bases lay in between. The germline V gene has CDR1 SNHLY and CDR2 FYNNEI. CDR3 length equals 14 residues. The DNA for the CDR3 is TGTGCCAGCGTCTCTCAGGGTATGAGCACTGAAGCTTTCTTT. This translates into CASVSQGMSTEAFF.

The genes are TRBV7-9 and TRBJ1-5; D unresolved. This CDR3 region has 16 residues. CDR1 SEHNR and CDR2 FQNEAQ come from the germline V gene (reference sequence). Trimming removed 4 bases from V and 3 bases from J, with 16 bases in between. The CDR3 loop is CASSSSEAGYNQPQHF. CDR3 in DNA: TGTGCCAGCAGCTCCTCAGAGGCGGGTTACAATCAGCCCCAGCATTTT. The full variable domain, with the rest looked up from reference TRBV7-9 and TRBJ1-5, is DTGVSQNPRHKITKRGQNVTFRCDPISEHNRLYWYRQTLGQGPEFLTYFQNEAQLEKSRLLSDRFSAERPKGSFSTLEIQRTEQGDSAMYLCASSSSEAGYNQPQHFGDGTRLSIL.

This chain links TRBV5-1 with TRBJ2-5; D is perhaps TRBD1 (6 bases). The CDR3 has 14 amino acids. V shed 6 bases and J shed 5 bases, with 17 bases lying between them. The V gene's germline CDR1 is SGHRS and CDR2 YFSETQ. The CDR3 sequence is CASKRYRERETQYF. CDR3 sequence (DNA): TGCGCCAGCAAAAGATACAGGGAACGGGAGACCCAGTACTTC. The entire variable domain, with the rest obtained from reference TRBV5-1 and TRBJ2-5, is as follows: KAGVTQTPRYLIKTRGQQVTLSCSPISGHRSVSWYQQTPGQGLQFLFEYFSETQRNKGNFPGRFSGRQFSNSRSEMNVSTLELGDSALYLCASKRYRERETQYFGPGTRLLVL.

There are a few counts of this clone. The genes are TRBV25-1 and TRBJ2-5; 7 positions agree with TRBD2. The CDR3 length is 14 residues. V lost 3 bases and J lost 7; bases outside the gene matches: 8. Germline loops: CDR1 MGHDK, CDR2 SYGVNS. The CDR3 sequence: CASSDASGDGTQYF. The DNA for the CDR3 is TGTGCCAGCAGTGACGCTAGCGGCGATGGGACCCAGTACTTC.

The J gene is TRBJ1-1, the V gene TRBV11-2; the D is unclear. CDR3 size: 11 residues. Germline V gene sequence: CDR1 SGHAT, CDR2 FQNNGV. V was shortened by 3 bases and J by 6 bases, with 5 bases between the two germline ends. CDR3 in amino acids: CASSFPSEAFF. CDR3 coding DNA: TGTGCCAGCAGCTTCCCTTCTGAAGCTTTCTTT.

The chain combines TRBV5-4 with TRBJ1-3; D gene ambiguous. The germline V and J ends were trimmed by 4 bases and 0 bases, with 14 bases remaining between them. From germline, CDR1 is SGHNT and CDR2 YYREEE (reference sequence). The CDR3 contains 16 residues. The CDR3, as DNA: TGTGCCAGCAGCCTCCCGACCGGAGGCTCTGGAAACACCATATATTTT. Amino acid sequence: CASSLPTGGSGNTIYF.

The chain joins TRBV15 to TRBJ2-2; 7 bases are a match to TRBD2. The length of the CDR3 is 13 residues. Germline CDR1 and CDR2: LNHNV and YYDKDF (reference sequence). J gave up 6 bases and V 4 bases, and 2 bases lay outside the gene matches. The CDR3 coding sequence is TGTGCCACCAGCAATGGACTAGCCGGGGAGCTGTTTTTT. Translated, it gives CATSNGLAGELFF.

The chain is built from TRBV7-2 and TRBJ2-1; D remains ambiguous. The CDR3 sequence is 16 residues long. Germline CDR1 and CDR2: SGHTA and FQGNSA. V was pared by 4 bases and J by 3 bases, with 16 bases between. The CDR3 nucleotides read TGTGCCAGCAGCTCAACGGAGACCCCGAGCTACAATGAGCAGTTCTTC. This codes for CASSSTETPSYNEQFF.